Only a few counts were recorded for the clone carrying this T cell receptor (beta chain). Its antigen is still unknown. This sample is drawn from a study of cytomegalovirus exposure and HLA in healthy donors. Whole-study findings and limits: Rare TCR sequences predominated, though certain public TCRs were found in many donors. One variant, a missense change in DCLRE1C, was linked in a later analysis to TCR beta V- and J-gene trimming.

PCR employed 60 Vbeta and 13 Jbeta primers. This table comes from immunoSEQ multiplex PCR, and its TCRdb copy is limited to in-frame clones, with some not included. The sample holds some 120,000 clones, 75% to 85% seen once. CDR3 length: 16 residues. Trimming removed 5 bases from V and 5 bases from J; junction bases left unmatched: 12. CDR1 is SGHKS, CDR2 YYEKEE, per germline (reference sequence). This sequence originates from a male donor in good health and CMV-seronegative. The genes are TRBV5-5 and TRBJ2-3; 9 nucleotides agree with TRBD1. Sequenced material: PBMCs. CDR3 sequence reads: CASSGEGQGMGDTQYF. The DNA for the CDR3 is TGTGCCAGCAGTGGTGAGGGACAGGGAATGGGAGATACGCAGTATTTT.